The 13 T cell receptor beta chains in this list originate from one sample, sequenced in a study of identical twins. Via MiXCR, TCRdb re-called the 5' RACE reads, giving one row per CDR3 protein. The repertoire consists of fewer than 250,000 distinct CDR3 sequences, with approximately 7.8% occurring once and the leading ten covering around 5.4%. These records were also assigned to another study, of yellow fever vaccine responses in identical twins.

Specimen: CD8+ T cells sorted from blood. The receptor source for this set is a woman aged 18-29 years in good health.

This clonotype was seen at least ten times. This sequence joins TRBV7-2 and TRBJ2-3; the D call may be TRBD1 or TRBD2 (6 bases each). This CDR3 is built from 14 residues. Germline-derived CDR1 and CDR2 are SGHTA and FQGNSA. Deletions cut 5 bases from V and 0 bases from J, with 9 bases between. DNA of the CDR3: TGTGCCAGCAGCCCGGGGGCAAGCACAGATACGCAGTATTTT. It is translated as CASSPGASTDTQYF.

CDR3 sequence: CASSSPSRSGANVLTF. The CDR3 bases are TGTGCCAGCAGTTCGCCCTCCCGCTCTGGGGCCAACGTCCTGACTTTC. The chain is built from TRBV28 and TRBJ2-6; D call uncertain. V lost 4 bases to trimming and J lost 0 bases, with 10 bases between them. Germline loops: CDR1 MDHEN, CDR2 SYDVKM. This CDR3 region has 16 residues.

The chain combines TRBV20-1 with TRBJ2-5; D is unclear. CDR1 and CDR2 (germline): DFQATT, SNEGSKA (reference sequence). V lost 3 bases and J 4 bases, leaving 15 bases between the germline ends. The CDR3 covers 14 residues. CDR3 coding DNA: TGCAGTGCTAGTCCCTTAGACACACGAGAGACCCAGTACTTC. Protein: CSASPLDTRETQYF.

This clonotype was seen a few times. A much larger clone lies one base from this, so it may be a read error. V and J are TRBV3-1 and TRBJ2-3; D ambiguous. The germline V gene has CDR1 LGHDT and CDR2 YNNKEL (reference sequence). The CDR3 sequence is 15 residues long. V was pared by 7 bases and J by 3 bases, with 17 bases between. The CDR3 loop is CASTHSRSRTDTQYF. CDR3 nucleotides: TGTGCCAGCACCCATAGCCGATCTAGAACAGATACGCAGTATTTT.

This clonotype was observed a few times. V usage is TRBV2 and J usage is TRBJ2-7; TRBD1 is a possible D gene (6 bases). CDR3 length: 14 amino acids. Deletions cut 3 bases from V and 0 bases from J, with 9 bases between. In germline, CDR1 is SNHLY, CDR2 FYNNEI. CDR3 sequence reads: CASSETGYSYEQYF. CDR3 DNA sequence: TGTGCCAGCAGTGAGACAGGTTACTCCTACGAGCAGTACTTC.

This clonotype has ten or more counts. The rearrangement links TRBV28 to TRBJ2-5, with 7 bases identical to TRBD2. Germline V CDR1 and CDR2: MDHEN, SYDVKM. This CDR3 region has 14 residues. V gave up 6 bases and J gave up 0 bases; unmatched junction bases: 4. The CDR3 protein is CASRAGTYQETQYF. As DNA, the CDR3 is TGTGCCAGCAGAGCGGGGACGTACCAAGAGACCCAGTACTTC.

This clonotype was counted at least ten times. The J gene is TRBJ2-1, the V gene TRBV28, with TRBD2 as a possible D gene (6 bases). Trimming pared 2 bases from V and 0 bases from J, leaving 14 bases between. Germline CDR1 and CDR2: MDHEN and SYDVKM. The CDR3 covers 17 residues. The CDR3 DNA reads as TGTGCCAGCAGTTTAGTGGTAGCGGCCAGCTCCTACAATGAGCAGTTCTTC. Its protein product is CASSLVVAASSYNEQFF.

This clonotype was picked up one time. As DNA, the CDR3 is TGTGCCAGCAGCGGACAGGGGGCTAAAGAAAGCACTGAAGCTTTCTTT. This encodes CASSGQGAKESTEAFF. The chain links TRBV7-9 to TRBJ1-1; the match to TRBD1 covers 11 bases. V lost 5 bases to trimming and J lost 4 bases; unmatched junction nucleotides: 9. CDR1 is SEHNR, CDR2 FQNEAQ, per germline (reference sequence). The CDR3 runs 16 residues.

This clonotype was seen ten or more times. The gene calls are TRBV28 and TRBJ1-5, with D perhaps matching TRBD1 (6 bases). CDR1 is MDHEN and CDR2 is SYDVKM in the germline V gene. The CDR3 consists of 13 residues. The V and J ends lost 7 bases and 7 bases respectively, with 14 bases between them. CDR3: CASITGLGQPQHF. CDR3 DNA: TGTGCCAGCATTACAGGGTTGGGCCAGCCCCAGCATTTT.

This clonotype showed up many times. J is TRBJ2-1 and V is TRBV12-3 or TRBV12-4, with 8 nucleotides matching TRBD1. V lost 3 bases and J lost 4; bases outside the gene matches: 5. This CDR3 comprises 15 residues. CDR3 amino acids: CASSFSQGAYNEQFF. In DNA, the CDR3 is TGTGCCAGCAGTTTCTCCCAGGGGGCGTACAATGAGCAGTTCTTC.

This clonotype appeared many times. V and J are TRBV6-5 and TRBJ1-1; D is unresolved. The germline V gene encodes CDR1 MNHEY and CDR2 SVGAGI. This CDR3 has 13 amino acids. The ends were cut back, 3 bases at V and 5 bases at J, with 10 bases in the middle. CDR3 protein: CASSYNRGTEAFF. The CDR3 coding sequence is TGTGCCAGCAGTTATAATCGGGGAACTGAAGCTTTCTTT.

This clonotype has just a few counts. The CDR3 loop reads CASSPAGTRKPSSYNEQFF. The CDR3 region has the DNA TGTGCCAGCAGTCCCGCCGGGACTAGGAAACCTAGCTCCTACAATGAGCAGTTCTTC. The chain combines TRBV27 with TRBJ2-1; 8 nucleotides match TRBD2. V gave up 5 bases and J gave up 0 bases; unmatched junction bases: 15. The CDR3 spans 19 residues. Germline assignment: CDR1 MNHEY and CDR2 SMNVEV (reference sequence).

This clonotype was found many times. J is TRBJ2-5 and V is TRBV20-1; D remains ambiguous. V lost 0 bases to trimming and J lost 5 bases, with 7 bases between them. Germline assignment: CDR1 DFQATT and CDR2 SNEGSKA (reference sequence). The CDR3 covers 12 residues. The CDR3 spells CSARDPPETQYF. The CDR3, as DNA: TGCAGTGCTAGAGACCCCCCGGAGACCCAGTACTTC.